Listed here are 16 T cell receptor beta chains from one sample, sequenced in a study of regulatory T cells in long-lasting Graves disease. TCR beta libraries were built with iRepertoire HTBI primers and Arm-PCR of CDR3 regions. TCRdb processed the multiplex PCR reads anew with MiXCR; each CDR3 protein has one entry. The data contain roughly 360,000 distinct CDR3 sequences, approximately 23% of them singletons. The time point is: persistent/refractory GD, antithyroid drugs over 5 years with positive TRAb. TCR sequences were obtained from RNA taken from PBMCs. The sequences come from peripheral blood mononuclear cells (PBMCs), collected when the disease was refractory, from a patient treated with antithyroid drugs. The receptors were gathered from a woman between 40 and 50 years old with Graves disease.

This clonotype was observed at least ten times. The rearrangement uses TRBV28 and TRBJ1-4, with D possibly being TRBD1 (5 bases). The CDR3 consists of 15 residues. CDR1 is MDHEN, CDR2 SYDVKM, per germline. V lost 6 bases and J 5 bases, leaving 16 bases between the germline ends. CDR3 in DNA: TGTGCCAGCAGATTGCAGGGCCTCGAAAATGAAAAACTGTTTTTT. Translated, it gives CASRLQGLENEKLFF.

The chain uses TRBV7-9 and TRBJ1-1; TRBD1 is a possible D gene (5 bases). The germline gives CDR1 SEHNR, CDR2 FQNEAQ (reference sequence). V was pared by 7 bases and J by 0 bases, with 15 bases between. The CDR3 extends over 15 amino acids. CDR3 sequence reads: CASIQPGPLNTEAFF. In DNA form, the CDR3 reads TGTGCCAGCATCCAGCCGGGACCGCTGAACACTGAAGCTTTCTTT. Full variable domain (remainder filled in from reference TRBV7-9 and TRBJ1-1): DTGVSQNPRHKITKRGQNVTFRCDPISEHNRLYWYRQTLGQGPEFLTYFQNEAQLEKSRLLSDRFSAERPKGSFSTLEIQRTEQGDSAMYLCASIQPGPLNTEAFFGQGTRLTVV.

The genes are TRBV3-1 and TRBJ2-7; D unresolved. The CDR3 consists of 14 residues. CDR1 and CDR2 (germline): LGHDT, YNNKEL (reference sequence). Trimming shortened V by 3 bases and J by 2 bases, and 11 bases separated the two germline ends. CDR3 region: CASSHAAGTYEQYF. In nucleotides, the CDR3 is TGTGCCAGCAGCCATGCCGCTGGTACCTACGAGCAGTACTTC.

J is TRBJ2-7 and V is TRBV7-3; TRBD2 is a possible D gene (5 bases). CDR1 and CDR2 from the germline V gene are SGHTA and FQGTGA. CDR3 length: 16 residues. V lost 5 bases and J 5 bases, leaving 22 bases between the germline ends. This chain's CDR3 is CASSITPGESGHEQYF. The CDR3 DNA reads TGTGCCAGCAGCATTACCCCCGGGGAAAGTGGCCACGAGCAGTACTTC.

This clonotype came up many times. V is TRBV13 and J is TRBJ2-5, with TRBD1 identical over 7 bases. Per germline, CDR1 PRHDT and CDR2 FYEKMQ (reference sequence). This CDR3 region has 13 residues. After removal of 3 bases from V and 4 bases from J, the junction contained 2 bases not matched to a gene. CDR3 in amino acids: CASSLRQGETQYF. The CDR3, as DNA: TGTGCCAGCAGCTTGCGACAGGGAGAGACCCAGTACTTC.

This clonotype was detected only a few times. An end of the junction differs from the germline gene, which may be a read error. Here the CDR3 reads CASSEQGFNTEELFF. The CDR3 DNA sequence: TGTGCCAGCAGCGAACAGGGTTTCAACACCGAGGAGCTGTTTTTT. The chain links TRBV11-1 to TRBJ2-2; possibly TRBD1 for D (6 bases). The germline V gene encodes CDR1 SGHAT and CDR2 FQDESV (reference sequence). This CDR3 contains 15 residues.

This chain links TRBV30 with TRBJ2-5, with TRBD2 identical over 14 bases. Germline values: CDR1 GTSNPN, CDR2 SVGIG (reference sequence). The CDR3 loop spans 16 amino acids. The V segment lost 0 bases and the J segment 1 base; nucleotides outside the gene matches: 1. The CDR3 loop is CAWSVGLAGVQETQYF. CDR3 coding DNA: TGTGCCTGGAGTGTGGGACTAGCGGGAGTCCAAGAGACCCAGTACTTC. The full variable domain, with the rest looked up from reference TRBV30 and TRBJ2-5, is SQTIHQWPATLVQPVGSPLSLECTVEGTSNPNLYWYRQAAGRGLQLLFYSVGIGQISSEVPQNLSASRPQDRQFILSSKKLLLSDSGFYLCAWSVGLAGVQETQYFGPGTRLLVL.

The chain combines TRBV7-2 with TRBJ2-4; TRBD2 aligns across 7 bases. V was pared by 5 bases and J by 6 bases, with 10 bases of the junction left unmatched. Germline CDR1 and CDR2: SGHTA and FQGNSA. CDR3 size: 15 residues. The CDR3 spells CASSPMGGVGNIQYF. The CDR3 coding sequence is TGTGCCAGCAGCCCTATGGGGGGGGTGGGAAACATTCAGTACTTC.

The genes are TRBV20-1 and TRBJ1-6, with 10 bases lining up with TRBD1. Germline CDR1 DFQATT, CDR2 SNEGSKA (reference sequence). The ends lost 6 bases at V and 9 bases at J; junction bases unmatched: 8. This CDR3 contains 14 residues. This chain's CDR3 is CSAPLTGGFSPLHF. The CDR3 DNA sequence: TGCAGTGCCCCTTTGACAGGGGGCTTTTCACCCCTCCACTTT.

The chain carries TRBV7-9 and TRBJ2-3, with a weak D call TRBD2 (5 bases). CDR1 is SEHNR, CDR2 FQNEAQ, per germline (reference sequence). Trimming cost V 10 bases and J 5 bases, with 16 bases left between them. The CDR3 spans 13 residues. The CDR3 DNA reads TGTGCCATCGACGGAGGATACAGAGATACGCAGTATTTT. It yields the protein CAIDGGYRDTQYF.

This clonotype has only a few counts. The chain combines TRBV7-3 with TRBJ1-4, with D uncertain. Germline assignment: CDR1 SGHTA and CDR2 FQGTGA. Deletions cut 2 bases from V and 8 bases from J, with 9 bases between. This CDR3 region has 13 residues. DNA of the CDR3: TGTGCCAGCAGCTTATCTTATGGGGAAAAACTGTTTTTT. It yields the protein CASSLSYGEKLFF.

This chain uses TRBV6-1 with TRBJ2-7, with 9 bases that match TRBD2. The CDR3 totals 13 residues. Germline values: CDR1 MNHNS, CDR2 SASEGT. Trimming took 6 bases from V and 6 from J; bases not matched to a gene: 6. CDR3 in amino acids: CASRGTSRREQYF. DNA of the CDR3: TGTGCCAGCAGGGGGACTAGCCGTCGCGAGCAGTACTTC.

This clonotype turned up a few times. The CDR3 is CATSAGRTTSGNTIYF. The CDR3, as DNA: TGTGCCACCAGTGCGGGCAGGACGACCTCTGGAAACACCATATATTTT. V and J are TRBV24-1 and TRBJ1-3; no firm D call. The V gene's germline CDR1 is KGHDR and CDR2 SFDVKD. V was trimmed by 5 bases and J by 0 bases, leaving 13 bases between them. This CDR3 contains 16 residues.

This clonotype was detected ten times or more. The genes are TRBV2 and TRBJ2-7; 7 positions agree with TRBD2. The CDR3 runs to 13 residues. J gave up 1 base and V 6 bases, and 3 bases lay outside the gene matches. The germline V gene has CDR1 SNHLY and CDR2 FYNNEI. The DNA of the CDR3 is TGTGCCAGCAGCGAGGGACTATCCTACGAGCAGTACTTC. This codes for CASSEGLSYEQYF.

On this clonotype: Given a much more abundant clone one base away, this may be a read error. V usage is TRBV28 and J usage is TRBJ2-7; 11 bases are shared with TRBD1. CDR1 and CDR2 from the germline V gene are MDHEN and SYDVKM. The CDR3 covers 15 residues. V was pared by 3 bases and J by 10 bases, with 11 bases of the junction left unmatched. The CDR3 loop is CASSLWTGGWEAQYF. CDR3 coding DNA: TGTGCCAGCAGTTTGTGGACAGGGGGCTGGGAGGCCCAGTACTTC.

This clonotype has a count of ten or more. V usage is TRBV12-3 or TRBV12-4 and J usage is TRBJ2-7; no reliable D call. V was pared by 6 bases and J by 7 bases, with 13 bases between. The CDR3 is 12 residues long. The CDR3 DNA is TGTGCCAGCAGGGCCGTGACGGGTGAGCAGTACTTC. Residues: CASRAVTGEQYF.